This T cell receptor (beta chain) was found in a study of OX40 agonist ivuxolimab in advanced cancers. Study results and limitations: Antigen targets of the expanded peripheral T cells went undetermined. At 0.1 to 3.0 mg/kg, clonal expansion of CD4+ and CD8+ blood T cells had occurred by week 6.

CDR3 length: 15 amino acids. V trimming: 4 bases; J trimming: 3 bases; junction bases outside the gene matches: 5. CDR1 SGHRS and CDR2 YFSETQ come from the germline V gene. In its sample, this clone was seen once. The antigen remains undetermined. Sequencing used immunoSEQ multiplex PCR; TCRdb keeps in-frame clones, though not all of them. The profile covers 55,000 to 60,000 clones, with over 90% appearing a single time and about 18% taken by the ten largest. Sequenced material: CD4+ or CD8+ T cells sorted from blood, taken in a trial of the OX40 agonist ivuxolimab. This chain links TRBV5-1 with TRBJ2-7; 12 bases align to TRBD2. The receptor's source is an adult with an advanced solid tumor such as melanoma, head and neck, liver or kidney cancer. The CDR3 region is CASSPGTSGLYEQYF. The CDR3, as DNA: TGCGCCAGCAGCCCCGGGACTAGCGGGCTCTACGAGCAGTACTTC.